Listed here are 5 T cell receptor beta chains from one sample, sequenced in a study of cytomegalovirus exposure and HLA in healthy donors. The PCR contained 60 Vbeta and 13 Jbeta primers. Clones were sequenced by immunoSEQ multiplex PCR, and TCRdb holds only the in-frame ones, with some missing. Recorded for this sample: 70,000 or so clones. Sequenced sample: PBMCs. Every receptor here comes from a boy younger than 18 in good health and CMV-seronegative.

This chain links TRBV7-3 with TRBJ1-1; D unresolved. The germline V and J ends were trimmed by 0 bases and 5 bases, with 7 bases remaining between them. Per the germline V gene, CDR1 is SGHTA and CDR2 is FQGTGA. The CDR3 extends over 13 amino acids. Here the CDR3 reads CASSLTGGTEAFF. The CDR3, as DNA: TGTGCCAGCAGCTTAACAGGAGGAACTGAAGCTTTCTTT.

V is TRBV19 and J is TRBJ2-5, with TRBD2 matching over 15 bases. The CDR3 totals 15 residues. J gave up 5 bases and V 3 bases, and 1 base lay outside the gene matches. Germline CDR1 and CDR2: LNHDA and SQIVND (reference sequence). The CDR3 loop reads CASSMGLAGGETQYF. CDR3 nucleotide sequence: TGTGCCAGTAGTATGGGACTAGCGGGAGGCGAGACCCAGTACTTC.

The chain joins TRBV9 to TRBJ1-1, with D hard to call. Germline lookup yields CDR1 SGDLS and CDR2 YYNGEE. The V and J ends lost 4 bases and 4 bases respectively, with 8 bases between them. CDR3 size: 12 residues. As DNA, the CDR3 is TGTGCCAGCAGCCCCGGGAGCACTGAAGCTTTCTTT. This sequence encodes CASSPGSTEAFF.

The rearrangement uses TRBV25-1 and TRBJ2-2, with a tentative D call TRBD1 (5 bases). V was pared by 10 bases and J by 5 bases, with 8 bases between. The CDR3 has 11 amino acids. CDR1 is MGHDK and CDR2 is SYGVNS in the germline V gene. CDR3: CATQGTGELFF. The CDR3 DNA is TGTGCCACCCAGGGTACCGGGGAGCTGTTTTTT.

V gene TRBV19 combines with J gene TRBJ2-1; D is perhaps TRBD2 (7 bases). V lost 5 bases and J 7 bases, leaving 15 bases between the germline ends. From germline, CDR1 is LNHDA and CDR2 SQIVND (reference sequence). The CDR3 is made up of 14 amino acids. CDR3 nucleotide sequence: TGTGCCAGTAGTGACTGGGGGGGCGAGAATGAGCAGTTCTTC. Translation gives CASSDWGGENEQFF.